Listed below are T cell receptor beta chains from one sample, sequenced in a study of T-cell memory formation after mild COVID-19. MiXCR, applied by TCRdb to the 5' RACE reads, yields one record per CDR3 protein. Among fewer than 150,000 distinct CDR3 sequences listed, 22% were seen once. The sample consisted of PBMCs or a T cell subset sorted from them (not recorded which). These receptors were obtained from a man younger than 35 who had mild COVID-19 (a few samples of this study predate the infection). Cell type and time point are not known. The CDR3 runs from the conserved cysteine through the conserved F or W. D genes are given only for firm matches. The listing skips clone size in some rows; elsewhere it reads once, few, many or a size class.

clone_size: .
cdr3_length: 15
j_call: TRBJ2-1
d_call: .
v_call: TRBV12-3/TRBV12-4
cdr3_aa: CASSLPSLPRGEQFF
cdr3_nt: TGTGCCAGCAGTTTACCGTCTCTCCCTCGGGGTGAGCAGTTCTTC

clone_size: few
cdr3_length: 15
j_call: TRBJ2-5
d_call: TRBD2
v_call: TRBV2
cdr3_aa: CASRPLAGGRETQYF
cdr3_nt: TGTGCCAGCAGGCCTCTAGCGGGGGGCCGGGAGACCCAGTACTTC

clone_size: .
cdr3_length: 20
j_call: TRBJ2-6
d_call: .
v_call: TRBV3-1
cdr3_aa: CASSLVRATVLFTGANVLTF
cdr3_nt: TGTGCCAGCAGCCTCGTTAGGGCGACAGTTTTATTTACTGGGGCCAACGTCCTGACTTTC

clone_size: few
cdr3_length: 16
j_call: TRBJ2-1
d_call: .
v_call: TRBV7-9
cdr3_aa: CASSSYRDFSYNEQFF
cdr3_nt: TGTGCCAGCAGCTCATACCGGGACTTCTCCTACAATGAGCAGTTCTTC

clone_size: .
cdr3_length: 18
j_call: TRBJ2-3
d_call: .
v_call: TRBV12-3/TRBV12-4
cdr3_aa: CASSLERWGDSRRDTQYF
cdr3_nt: TGTGCCAGCAGTTTAGAGCGTTGGGGCGATTCCCGTAGGGATACGCAGTATTTT

clone_size: .
cdr3_length: 14
j_call: TRBJ2-3
d_call: .
v_call: TRBV18
cdr3_aa: CASSPALDGDTQYF
cdr3_nt: TGTGCCAGCTCACCAGCCTTGGACGGAGATACGCAGTATTTT

clone_size: few
cdr3_length: 13
j_call: TRBJ2-5
d_call: TRBD1
v_call: TRBV7-2
cdr3_aa: CASSQDRFKTQYF
cdr3_nt: TGTGCCAGCAGCCAGGACAGGTTTAAGACCCAGTACTTC

clone_size: few
cdr3_length: 15
j_call: TRBJ2-1
d_call: TRBD2
v_call: TRBV12-3/TRBV12-4
cdr3_aa: CASIPSGSGGNEQFF
cdr3_nt: TGTGCCAGCATACCCTCCGGTAGCGGGGGCAATGAGCAGTTCTTC

clone_size: .
cdr3_length: 15
j_call: TRBJ2-3
d_call: TRBD1
v_call: TRBV19
cdr3_aa: CASSEGQGATDTQYF
cdr3_nt: TGTGCCAGTAGTGAGGGGCAGGGGGCCACAGATACGCAGTATTTT

clone_size: few
cdr3_length: 14
j_call: TRBJ2-7
d_call: .
v_call: TRBV27
cdr3_aa: CASSPWPGRGEQYF
cdr3_nt: TGTGCCAGCAGCCCTTGGCCAGGAAGAGGCGAGCAGTACTTC

clone_size: .
cdr3_length: 13
j_call: TRBJ2-5
d_call: .
v_call: TRBV29-1
cdr3_aa: CSVEPGPQETQYF
cdr3_nt: TGCAGCGTCGAACCAGGGCCTCAAGAGACCCAGTACTTC

clone_size: .
cdr3_length: 16
j_call: TRBJ2-3
d_call: .
v_call: TRBV4-1
cdr3_aa: CASSQDHGGGTDTQYF
cdr3_nt: TGCGCCAGCAGCCAAGACCACGGCGGCGGCACAGATACGCAGTATTTT

clone_size: few
cdr3_length: 14
j_call: TRBJ2-1
d_call: TRBD2
v_call: TRBV29-1
cdr3_aa: CSVRTSGYYNEQFF
cdr3_nt: TGCAGCGTCCGTACTAGCGGATATTACAATGAGCAGTTCTTC

clone_size: .
cdr3_length: 13
j_call: TRBJ2-2
d_call: .
v_call: TRBV27
cdr3_aa: CASSLLGAGELFF
cdr3_nt: TGTGCCAGCAGTTTATTAGGGGCCGGGGAGCTGTTTTTT

clone_size: few
cdr3_length: 13
j_call: TRBJ2-1
d_call: .
v_call: TRBV4-1
cdr3_aa: CASSEPPFNEQFF
cdr3_nt: TGCGCCAGCAGCGAGCCCCCCTTTAATGAGCAGTTCTTC

clone_size: .
cdr3_length: 17
j_call: TRBJ2-3
d_call: TRBD2
v_call: TRBV2
cdr3_aa: CASVAASGGSATDTQYF
cdr3_nt: TGTGCCAGCGTCGCGGCTAGCGGGGGGTCCGCCACAGATACGCAGTATTTT

clone_size: few
cdr3_length: 16
j_call: TRBJ2-5
d_call: .
v_call: TRBV7-9
cdr3_aa: CASTLGRGYPVETQYF
cdr3_nt: TGTGCCAGCACCTTAGGTAGAGGATACCCCGTAGAGACCCAGTACTTC

clone_size: .
cdr3_length: 14
j_call: TRBJ2-1
d_call: TRBD1
v_call: TRBV27
cdr3_aa: CASSTASGGPAEFF
cdr3_nt: TGTGCCAGCAGTACTGCATCAGGGGGCCCTGCCGAGTTCTTC

clone_size: .
cdr3_length: 16
j_call: TRBJ2-5
d_call: .
v_call: TRBV12-3/TRBV12-4
cdr3_aa: CASSYPADRIEETQYF
cdr3_nt: TGTGCCAGCAGTTACCCAGCAGACCGCATAGAAGAGACCCAGTACTTC

clone_size: .
cdr3_length: 15
j_call: TRBJ1-1
d_call: TRBD1
v_call: TRBV4-1
cdr3_aa: CASSQATGEYTEAFF
cdr3_nt: TGCGCCAGCAGCCAGGCGACAGGGGAGTACACTGAAGCTTTCTTT

clone_size: few
cdr3_length: 15
j_call: TRBJ1-1
d_call: .
v_call: TRBV27
cdr3_aa: CASSSRGGVNTEAFF
cdr3_nt: TGTGCCAGCAGTTCCCGAGGAGGGGTGAACACTGAAGCTTTCTTT

clone_size: few
cdr3_length: 11
j_call: TRBJ2-1
d_call: .
v_call: TRBV5-6
cdr3_aa: CASSNYREQFF
cdr3_nt: TGTGCCAGCAGCAACTACAGGGAGCAGTTCTTC

clone_size: few
cdr3_length: 16
j_call: TRBJ1-2
d_call: .
v_call: TRBV5-1
cdr3_aa: CASSQGHLGDSYGYTF
cdr3_nt: TGCGCCAGCAGCCAGGGCCATCTAGGTGATTCCTATGGCTACACCTTC

clone_size: few
cdr3_length: 12
j_call: TRBJ2-2
d_call: .
v_call: TRBV30
cdr3_aa: CAFTWGNGELFF
cdr3_nt: TGTGCCTTTACCTGGGGGAACGGGGAGCTGTTTTTT

clone_size: few
cdr3_length: 15
j_call: TRBJ2-7
d_call: .
v_call: TRBV27
cdr3_aa: CASSLSGGRTYEQYF
cdr3_nt: TGTGCCAGCAGTTTATCCGGGGGGCGGACCTACGAGCAGTACTTC

clone_size: .
cdr3_length: 13
j_call: TRBJ1-6
d_call: .
v_call: TRBV2
cdr3_aa: CASRGLSNSPLHF
cdr3_nt: TGTGCCAGCAGAGGACTTTCTAATTCACCCCTCCACTTT

clone_size: few
cdr3_length: 11
j_call: TRBJ2-3
d_call: .
v_call: TRBV6-5
cdr3_aa: CVSMEVGTQYF
cdr3_nt: TGTGTCAGCATGGAAGTAGGTACGCAGTATTTT

clone_size: few
cdr3_length: 18
j_call: TRBJ2-1
d_call: TRBD2
v_call: TRBV4-3
cdr3_aa: CASSQGLAGGPRYNEQFF
cdr3_nt: TGCGCCAGCAGCCAGGGACTAGCGGGGGGGCCCAGGTACAATGAGCAGTTCTTC

clone_size: few
cdr3_length: 17
j_call: TRBJ2-3
d_call: TRBD2
v_call: TRBV12-3/TRBV12-4
cdr3_aa: CASSLTGSGDSTDTQYF
cdr3_nt: TGTGCCAGCAGTTTAACCGGTAGCGGGGATAGCACAGATACGCAGTATTTT

clone_size: few
cdr3_length: 13
j_call: TRBJ2-1
d_call: .
v_call: TRBV7-2
cdr3_aa: CASSFRRGPEQFF
cdr3_nt: TGTGCCAGCAGCTTTCGGCGGGGTCCTGAGCAGTTCTTC

clone_size: .
cdr3_length: 16
j_call: TRBJ2-1
d_call: TRBD1
v_call: TRBV5-1
cdr3_aa: CASSLFGDRVVNEQFF
cdr3_nt: TGCGCCAGCAGCTTGTTCGGGGACAGGGTTGTCAATGAGCAGTTCTTC

clone_size: few
cdr3_length: 16
j_call: TRBJ2-1
d_call: TRBD2
v_call: TRBV6-5
cdr3_aa: CASSYPSGGAGNEQFF
cdr3_nt: TGTGCCAGCAGTTACCCAAGCGGGGGGGCGGGAAATGAGCAGTTCTTC

clone_size: few
cdr3_length: 15
j_call: TRBJ1-4
d_call: .
v_call: TRBV25-1
cdr3_aa: CASSEYRVLNEKLFF
cdr3_nt: TGTGCCAGCAGTGAATACAGGGTCCTGAATGAAAAACTGTTTTTT

clone_size: .
cdr3_length: 17
j_call: TRBJ2-3
d_call: TRBD1
v_call: TRBV11-2
cdr3_aa: CASSFRGTGISTDTQYF
cdr3_nt: TGTGCCAGCAGCTTTCGGGGGACAGGGATCAGCACAGATACGCAGTATTTT

clone_size: .
cdr3_length: 14
j_call: TRBJ2-3
d_call: .
v_call: TRBV6-5
cdr3_aa: CASSYASGTDTQYF
cdr3_nt: TGTGCCAGCAGTTACGCGAGCGGCACAGATACGCAGTATTTT

clone_size: .
cdr3_length: 15
j_call: TRBJ1-5
d_call: TRBD1
v_call: TRBV7-2
cdr3_aa: CASSLGDRGYQPQHF
cdr3_nt: TGTGCCAGCAGCTTAGGGGACAGGGGCTATCAGCCCCAGCATTTT

clone_size: few
cdr3_length: 9
j_call: TRBJ2-1
d_call: .
v_call: TRBV7-7
cdr3_aa: CASINEQFF
cdr3_nt: TGTGCCAGCATAAATGAGCAGTTCTTC

clone_size: .
cdr3_length: 13
j_call: TRBJ2-2
d_call: .
v_call: TRBV4-2
cdr3_aa: CASSLSNTGELFF
cdr3_nt: TGTGCCAGCAGTCTTTCTAACACCGGGGAGCTGTTTTTT

clone_size: many
cdr3_length: 14
j_call: TRBJ1-1
d_call: .
v_call: TRBV11-2
cdr3_aa: CASSSPAGSPEAFF
cdr3_nt: TGTGCCAGCAGCTCCCCGGCAGGGTCGCCTGAAGCTTTCTTT

clone_size: few
cdr3_length: 15
j_call: TRBJ2-1
d_call: TRBD1
v_call: TRBV28
cdr3_aa: CASSPLDRAANEQFF
cdr3_nt: TGTGCCAGCAGTCCGCTCGACAGGGCGGCCAATGAGCAGTTCTTC

clone_size: few
cdr3_length: 16
j_call: TRBJ2-7
d_call: .
v_call: TRBV3-1
cdr3_aa: CASSQDSGFRAVEQYF
cdr3_nt: TGTGCCAGCAGCCAAGATAGTGGCTTCAGGGCGGTCGAGCAGTACTTC

clone_size: .
cdr3_length: 12
j_call: TRBJ2-7
d_call: TRBD1
v_call: TRBV10-3
cdr3_aa: CALWTGFNEQYF
cdr3_nt: TGTGCCCTCTGGACAGGGTTTAACGAGCAGTACTTC

clone_size: .
cdr3_length: 16
j_call: TRBJ2-1
d_call: .
v_call: TRBV11-2
cdr3_aa: CASSFDGGLPYNEQFF
cdr3_nt: TGTGCCAGCAGCTTCGATGGGGGGCTTCCCTACAATGAGCAGTTCTTC

clone_size: few
cdr3_length: 15
j_call: TRBJ2-1
d_call: TRBD2
v_call: TRBV6-2/TRBV6-3
cdr3_aa: CASSYSGGQYNEQFF
cdr3_nt: TGTGCCAGCAGTTATAGCGGGGGCCAATACAATGAGCAGTTCTTC

clone_size: once
cdr3_length: 17
j_call: TRBJ2-1
d_call: .
v_call: TRBV24-1
cdr3_aa: CATSANEPGRSYNEQFF
cdr3_nt: TGTGCCACCAGTGCCAACGAACCGGGACGTAGCTACAATGAGCAGTTCTTC

clone_size: .
cdr3_length: 13
j_call: TRBJ2-3
d_call: .
v_call: TRBV4-1
cdr3_aa: CASSQDATDTQYF
cdr3_nt: TGCGCCAGCAGCCAAGACGCCACAGATACGCAGTATTTT

clone_size: few
cdr3_length: 14
j_call: TRBJ2-5
d_call: .
v_call: TRBV12-3/TRBV12-4
cdr3_aa: CASSLASWGETQYF
cdr3_nt: TGTGCCAGCAGTTTAGCATCCTGGGGAGAGACCCAGTACTTC

clone_size: .
cdr3_length: 12
j_call: TRBJ2-1
d_call: .
v_call: TRBV11-3
cdr3_aa: CASSLVQGEQFF
cdr3_nt: TGTGCCAGCAGCTTAGTGCAGGGTGAGCAGTTCTTC

clone_size: .
cdr3_length: 14
j_call: TRBJ2-1
d_call: TRBD2
v_call: TRBV20-1
cdr3_aa: CSARETSSHNEQFF
cdr3_nt: TGCAGTGCTAGAGAGACTAGCTCCCATAATGAGCAGTTCTTC

clone_size: few
cdr3_length: 13
j_call: TRBJ1-5
d_call: .
v_call: TRBV29-1
cdr3_aa: CSVRTSGNQPQHF
cdr3_nt: TGCAGCGTACGCACGAGTGGCAATCAGCCCCAGCATTTT

clone_size: many
cdr3_length: 16
j_call: TRBJ2-3
d_call: TRBD2
v_call: TRBV3-1
cdr3_aa: CASSQEASGSTDTQYF
cdr3_nt: TGTGCCAGCAGCCAAGAGGCTAGCGGGAGCACAGATACGCAGTATTTT

clone_size: few
cdr3_length: 14
j_call: TRBJ1-1
d_call: .
v_call: TRBV3-1
cdr3_aa: CASSHLGTSTEAFF
cdr3_nt: TGTGCCAGCAGCCACCTTGGGACTTCAACTGAAGCTTTCTTT

clone_size: few
cdr3_length: 12
j_call: TRBJ1-5
d_call: .
v_call: TRBV20-1
cdr3_aa: CSAVNSNQPQHF
cdr3_nt: TGCAGTGCTGTCAATAGCAATCAGCCCCAGCATTTT

clone_size: .
cdr3_length: 11
j_call: TRBJ2-1
d_call: TRBD1
v_call: TRBV29-1
cdr3_aa: CSAGQGPEQFF
cdr3_nt: TGCAGCGCCGGACAGGGGCCTGAGCAGTTCTTC

clone_size: few
cdr3_length: 12
j_call: TRBJ1-1
d_call: .
v_call: TRBV29-1
cdr3_aa: CSVGRGDTEAFF
cdr3_nt: TGCAGCGTTGGGCGGGGGGACACTGAAGCTTTCTTT

clone_size: .
cdr3_length: 15
j_call: TRBJ1-5
d_call: .
v_call: TRBV4-1
cdr3_aa: CASSQVRGYNQPQHF
cdr3_nt: TGCGCCAGCAGCCAAGTCCGGGGTTACAATCAGCCCCAGCATTTT

clone_size: .
cdr3_length: 14
j_call: TRBJ2-5
d_call: TRBD1
v_call: TRBV6-5
cdr3_aa: CASSSYGTGDPQYF
cdr3_nt: TGTGCCAGCAGTTCGTATGGGACAGGGGACCCCCAGTACTTC

clone_size: .
cdr3_length: 15
j_call: TRBJ2-3
d_call: .
v_call: TRBV6-5
cdr3_aa: CASSYGGTSTDTQYF
cdr3_nt: TGTGCCAGCAGTTACGGGGGAACCAGCACAGATACGCAGTATTTT

clone_size: .
cdr3_length: 16
j_call: TRBJ1-1
d_call: .
v_call: TRBV4-1
cdr3_aa: CASSQEEGQLNTEAFF
cdr3_nt: TGCGCCAGCAGCCAAGAGGAAGGGCAGTTGAACACTGAAGCTTTCTTT

clone_size: few
cdr3_length: 12
j_call: TRBJ1-1
d_call: TRBD1
v_call: TRBV29-1
cdr3_aa: CSAEDRGTEAFF
cdr3_nt: TGCAGCGCGGAGGACAGGGGCACTGAAGCTTTCTTT